This T cell receptor beta chain was sequenced during a study of T-cell reconstitution after alpha-beta-depleted transplantation in children. Construction of the TCRbeta library involved unique molecular identifiers. Using its own MiXCR run on the PCR reads, TCRdb lists one record per CDR3 protein. This sample has nearly 400,000 distinct CDR3 sequences, with roughly 21% found just once. In this sample, this clonotype turned up a few times. Germline-derived CDR1 and CDR2 are SGHDT and YYEEEE. Trimming left V 0 bases short and J 2 bases short, with 12 bases between. The CDR3 runs 17 residues. Sequencing used PBMCs from the stem cell graft donor, obtained from the stem cell graft. V and J are TRBV5-6 and TRBJ2-6; a possible D gene is TRBD1 (5 bases). This receptor was taken from a human donor who donated a stem cell graft to a child with acute myeloid leukemia. In DNA form, the CDR3 reads TGTGCCAGCAGCTTGGAATTCAGGGCCCCTGGGGCCAACGTCCTGACTTTC. It encodes CASSLEFRAPGANVLTF.